The 15 T cell receptor beta chains reported below all come from one sample, sequenced in a study of cytomegalovirus exposure and HLA in healthy donors. The PCR contained 60 Vbeta and 13 Jbeta primers. Only in-frame clones appear in the TCRdb table, and some are missing; sequencing was by immunoSEQ multiplex PCR. The sample has some 140,000 clones; roughly 77% are singletons. Specimen: PBMCs. The source of these receptors is a female donor in good health and CMV-seronegative.

This clone was recorded only once. The rearrangement uses TRBV6-4 and TRBJ1-1; a possible D gene is TRBD1 (6 bases). Germline values: CDR1 MRHNA, CDR2 SNTAGT. The germline V and J ends were trimmed by 4 bases and 3 bases, with 12 bases remaining between them. The CDR3 runs 14 residues. The CDR3 coding sequence is TGTGCCAGCAGTGGGACAGCGGGGGACACTGAAGCTTTCTTT. Protein product: CASSGTAGDTEAFF.

The chain is built from TRBV9 and TRBJ2-5, with D possibly TRBD2 on 5 matching bases. Trimming took off 3 bases at V and 2 bases at J, with 14 bases between the two ends. The germline gives CDR1 SGDLS, CDR2 YYNGEE. The CDR3 extends over 15 amino acids. The CDR3 DNA reads as TGTGCCAGCAGCGGCATACTAGGACCTCAAGAGACCCAGTACTTC. It is translated as CASSGILGPQETQYF.

The chain carries TRBV9 and TRBJ2-1; tentatively, D is TRBD1 (5 bases). Germline V gene lookup returns CDR1 SGDLS and CDR2 YYNGEE. Trimming pared 2 bases from V and 2 bases from J, leaving 8 bases between. There are 14 residues in the CDR3. Here the CDR3 DNA reads TGTGCCAGCAGCGTCAGGGTTGCCTACAATGAGCAGTTCTTC. Encoded protein: CASSVRVAYNEQFF.

The chain links TRBV14 to TRBJ2-1; 7 bases fit TRBD1. V dropped 0 bases and J dropped 7; count of bases not matched to a gene: 6. Looked up from germline, CDR1 is SGHDN and CDR2 is FVKESK. The CDR3 runs to 15 residues. CDR3 loop: CASSQDLQGVNEQFF. The CDR3 DNA sequence: TGTGCCAGCAGCCAAGATCTGCAGGGGGTTAATGAGCAGTTCTTC.

This rearrangement joins TRBV2 to TRBJ1-5; 9 nucleotides agree with TRBD1. This CDR3 has 17 amino acids. CDR1 and CDR2 (germline): SNHLY, FYNNEI. Trimming at V came to 8 bases and at J to 0 bases, leaving 11 bases not matched to a gene. The CDR3 coding sequence is TGTGCCAGCGACTGGGACAGGGCGTTTCATAGCAATCAGCCCCAGCATTTT. Translation: CASDWDRAFHSNQPQHF.

CDR3 protein: CASSVAGMNTGELFF. In DNA, the CDR3 is TGTGCCAGCAGCGTAGCGGGGATGAACACCGGGGAGCTGTTTTTT. This chain links TRBV9 with TRBJ2-2; the D gene is possibly TRBD2 (5 bases). This CDR3 is 15 amino acids long. The V end lost 0 bases, the J end lost 1 base, and 7 bases lay between the germline ends. CDR1 SGDLS and CDR2 YYNGEE come from the germline V gene. Filled out from reference TRBV9 and TRBJ2-2, the complete variable domain reads DSGVTQTPKHLITATGQRVTLRCSPRSGDLSVYWYQQSLDQGLQFLIQYYNGEERAKGNILERFSAQQFPDLHSELNLSSLELGDSALYFCASSVAGMNTGELFFGEGSRLTVL.

This chain joins TRBV6-6 and TRBJ2-3, with D possibly TRBD2 on 6 matching bases. The length of the CDR3 is 15 residues. Germline V CDR1 and CDR2: MNHNY, SVGAGI (reference sequence). With 7 bases removed from V and 1 base from J, the gap between germline ends came to 15 bases. CDR3 DNA sequence: TGTGCCAGCACTCAAAGGGGCGGGGGCACAGATACGCAGTATTTT. Residues: CASTQRGGGTDTQYF.

This chain links TRBV5-4 with TRBJ2-5; 8 bases match TRBD1. The assigned J gene may be wrong: the sequence end matches TRBJ2-7 better. The CDR3 length is 14 residues. Germline CDR1 and CDR2: SGHNT and YYREEE (reference sequence). The CDR3 sequence: CASSRGQGPYEQYF. For the CDR3, the DNA is TGTGCCAGCAGCCGCGGACAGGGTCCCTACGAGCAGTACTTC.

The gene calls are TRBV7-8 and TRBJ2-7, with D perhaps matching TRBD1 (6 bases). Per germline, CDR1 SGHVS and CDR2 FQNEAQ. With 5 bases removed from V and 3 bases from J, the gap between germline ends came to 14 bases. There are 14 residues in the CDR3. In nucleotides, the CDR3 is TGTGCCAGCAGCCACCGGGACACCCTCTACGAGCAGTACTTC. This codes for CASSHRDTLYEQYF.

The V gene is TRBV5-6, the J gene TRBJ1-2; D uncertain. The ends were cut back, 4 bases at V and 3 bases at J, with 7 bases in the middle. This CDR3 spans 12 amino acids. The germline CDR1 and CDR2 sequences are SGHDT and YYEEEE. The CDR3 sequence: CASSTGDYGYTF. CDR3 bases: TGTGCCAGCAGCACCGGGGACTATGGCTACACCTTC.

The rearrangement joins TRBV20-1 to TRBJ2-5; D call uncertain. CDR1 is DFQATT and CDR2 is SNEGSKA in the germline V gene (reference sequence). V was cut by 6 bases and J by 5 bases, with 7 bases left in between. The CDR3 has 10 residues. The CDR3 is CSATDETQYF. In DNA, the CDR3 is TGCAGTGCCACAGATGAGACCCAGTACTTC.

This CDR3 reads CASSLDTGDNSPLHF. DNA for the CDR3: TGCGCCAGCAGCTTGGATACAGGGGATAATTCACCCCTCCACTTT. The rearrangement links TRBV5-1 to TRBJ1-6, with TRBD1 identical over 7 bases. With 0 bases clipped from V and 5 bases from J, the junction kept 2 bases outside the gene matches. Germline CDR1 is SGHRS and CDR2 is YFSETQ. CDR3 size: 15 residues. Drawing the rest from reference TRBV5-1 and TRBJ1-6, the complete variable domain is KAGVTQTPRYLIKTRGQQVTLSCSPISGHRSVSWYQQTPGQGLQFLFEYFSETQRNKGNFPGRFSGRQFSNSRSEMNVSTLELGDSALYLCASSLDTGDNSPLHFGNGTRLTVT.

V gene TRBV28 combines with J gene TRBJ2-1; D is possibly TRBD2 (6 bases). The CDR3 consists of 12 residues. Between the trimmed V and J ends, which lost 4 bases and 15 bases, there was a span of 16 bases. Germline V lookup: CDR1 MDHEN, CDR2 SYDVKM. The CDR3 DNA reads TGTGCCAGCAGTTCCCCGGGACTCCCTCGGTTCTTC. This gives the protein CASSSPGLPRFF.

The V and J genes are TRBV6-1 and TRBJ2-5; D unclear. V lost 0 bases to trimming and J lost 5 bases, with 7 bases between them. Germline V lookup: CDR1 MNHNS, CDR2 SASEGT. The CDR3 extends over 13 amino acids. The CDR3 DNA reads TGTGCCAGCAGTGAAGCGTCCAGGGAGACCCAGTACTTC. It encodes CASSEASRETQYF.

This chain connects TRBV5-4 to TRBJ1-4, with TRBD1 identical over 9 bases. This CDR3 region has 14 residues. Per germline, CDR1 SGHNT and CDR2 YYREEE (reference sequence). With V trimmed by 5 bases and J by 7 bases, 6 bases remained unmatched. The DNA of the CDR3 is TGTGCCAGCAGTCAACAGGGGGCTCGTGAAAAACTGTTTTTT. It codes for CASSQQGAREKLFF.